These 30 T cell receptor beta chains originate from one sample sequenced in a study of molecular identifiers for immune sequencing clone quantification. TCRdb re-analysed the PCR reads in MiXCR, keeping a single row per CDR3 protein. The repertoire holds about 330,000 distinct CDR3 sequences, with under 25% as singletons. The sample was naive CD8+ T cells from blood, with Jurkat cell RNA spiked in. Documented subset: FACS-sorted CD8+CD4-CCR7+CD45RA+ naive T cells. Every receptor here comes from a human donor in good health. Some libraries in this study had Jurkat cell RNA spiked in.

This clonotype was counted between two and nine times. A junction end diverges from the germline sequence, so it may reflect a read error. The rearrangement links TRBV5-3 to TRBJ2-7; TRBD2 aligns across 10 bases. TRBV5-3 is flagged as an ORF with uncertain function. This CDR3 is built from 18 residues. Here the CDR3 DNA reads TGTGCCAGCAGCTTGGAGCAGGCAACGGGACTAGCGAATTACGAGCAGTACTTC. Translation gives CASSLEQATGLANYEQYF.

This clonotype was found many times. This chain uses TRBV29-1 with TRBJ2-7; TRBD1 might be the D (5 bases). CDR1 and CDR2 (germline): SQVTM, ANQGSEA. This CDR3 comprises 11 residues. Trimming cost V 4 bases and J 5 bases, with 9 bases left between them. CDR3 bases: TGCAGCGTTGCAGAAGGGGACGAGCAGTACTTC. As protein: CSVAEGDEQYF.

The table lists this clonotype with many counts. The rearrangement uses TRBV9 and TRBJ2-3, with TRBD2 identical over 10 bases. V gave up 2 bases and J gave up 2 bases; unmatched junction bases: 2. Germline V gene data show CDR1 as SGDLS and CDR2 as YYNGEE. The CDR3 consists of 15 residues. The CDR3 sequence is CASSVGTSATDTQYF. CDR3 coding DNA: TGTGCCAGCAGCGTTGGGACTAGCGCCACAGATACGCAGTATTTT.

This chain joins TRBV5-1 and TRBJ1-1, with D possibly being TRBD1 (6 bases). Germline V gives CDR1 SGHRS, CDR2 YFSETQ. The CDR3 covers 15 residues. The V and J ends lost 0 bases and 6 bases respectively, with 15 bases between them. CDR3 protein: CASSLVSTGPAEAFF. For the CDR3, the DNA is TGCGCCAGCAGCTTGGTTAGTACAGGGCCGGCTGAAGCTTTCTTT.

About this clonotype itself: A much larger clone differs by one base, so this may be a read error. The rearrangement joins TRBV28 to TRBJ2-1, with D uncertain. Germline CDR1 and CDR2: MDHEN and SYDVKM. The V and J ends lost 3 bases and 11 bases respectively, with 5 bases between them. CDR3 length: 10 residues. The CDR3 loop is CASSFGKQFF. The CDR3, as DNA: TGTGCCAGCAGTTTTGGTAAGCAGTTCTTC.

There are a few counts of this clonotype. The V gene is TRBV7-9, the J gene TRBJ2-7; no firm D call. Germline CDR1 and CDR2: SEHNR and FQNEAQ (reference sequence). The CDR3 has 13 amino acids. V was trimmed by 1 base and J by 3 bases, leaving 7 bases between them. The CDR3 sequence is CASSLEDHYEQYF. For the CDR3, the DNA is TGTGCCAGCAGCTTAGAGGACCACTACGAGCAGTACTTC. Supplemented by reference TRBV7-9 and TRBJ2-7, the full variable domain reads DTGVSQNPRHKITKRGQNVTFRCDPISEHNRLYWYRQTLGQGPEFLTYFQNEAQLEKSRLLSDRFSAERPKGSFSTLEIQRTEQGDSAMYLCASSLEDHYEQYFGPGTRLTVT.

In this sample, this clonotype turned up many times. The rearrangement joins TRBV7-6 to TRBJ2-6; 9 bases map to TRBD1. This CDR3 is 19 amino acids long. V was clipped by 0 bases and J by 0 bases; unmatched bases: 6. CDR1 and CDR2 (germline): SGHVS, FNYEAQ. The CDR3 region is CASSLARGQGSSGANVLTF. The CDR3 DNA is TGTGCCAGCAGCTTAGCGAGGGGACAGGGTTCCTCTGGGGCCAACGTCCTGACTTTC.

The chain joins TRBV20-1 to TRBJ2-7, with TRBD1 matching 7 bases. Germline CDR1 reads DFQATT; CDR2 reads SNEGSKA (reference sequence). The CDR3 has 14 amino acids. Germline trimming cut 3 bases from V and 3 bases from J; bases unmatched to any gene: 8. CDR3 region: CSARGPGQHYEQYF. CDR3 in DNA: TGCAGTGCTAGGGGCCCGGGACAGCACTACGAGCAGTACTTC.

To note about this clonotype: Mismatch with germline at one junction end may stem from a read error. The chain combines TRBV5-3 with TRBJ2-7; no reliable D call. TRBV5-3 is given ORF status, its function remaining uncertain. The CDR3 spans 14 residues. CDR3 in amino acids: CASSPVRSVYEQSF. In nucleotides, the CDR3 is TGTGCCAGCAGCCCCGTGAGGAGTGTCTACGAGCAGTCCTTC.

This rearrangement joins TRBV7-9 to TRBJ2-7, with D perhaps matching TRBD2 (5 bases). The length of the CDR3 is 13 residues. The germline CDR1 and CDR2 sequences are SEHNR and FQNEAQ (reference sequence). V lost 8 bases, J lost 5 bases, and 16 bases lay in between. CDR3 DNA: TGTGCCAGCGCGGGCTGGATACGCAACGAGCAGTACTTC. Translated: CASAGWIRNEQYF.

The chain links TRBV27 to TRBJ2-3; D remains unclear. Looked up from germline, CDR1 is MNHEY and CDR2 is SMNVEV (reference sequence). The V end was cut by 5 bases, the J end by 0 bases, with 15 bases between. The CDR3 is 16 residues long. For the CDR3, the DNA is TGTGCCAGCAGTCCACTCGCGGTTACTAGCACAGATACGCAGTATTTT. It translates to CASSPLAVTSTDTQYF.

In its sample, this clonotype was seen a few times. This chain connects TRBV7-6 to TRBJ2-3; D unclear. The CDR3 loop spans 17 amino acids. Germline V lookup: CDR1 SGHVS, CDR2 FNYEAQ. Trimming removed 2 bases from V and 0 bases from J, with 15 bases in between. The CDR3 DNA is TGTGCCAGCAGCTTACTCGGAAAAGGCCGAAGCACAGATACGCAGTATTTT. As protein: CASSLLGKGRSTDTQYF.

With respect to this clonotype: One end of the junction varies from germline; a read error may be responsible. The V gene is TRBV19, the J gene TRBJ2-7; 9 bases line up with TRBD1. The CDR3 is made up of 15 amino acids. Germline values: CDR1 LNHDA, CDR2 SQIVND (reference sequence). The CDR3 DNA reads as TGTGTCAGTAGTATATCTTCCTGGACAGGGGACGAGCAGTACTTC. It translates to CVSSISSWTGDEQYF.

Concerning this clonotype itself: One end of the junction varies from germline; a read error may be responsible. The CDR3 DNA is TGCGCCCGCAGCCAATGGTCAGAAAATCAGCCCCAGCATTTT. Amino acids: CARSQWSENQPQHF. This chain connects TRBV4-1 to TRBJ1-5, with D unclear. The germline CDR1 and CDR2 sequences are MGHRA and YSYEKL. The CDR3 extends over 14 amino acids.

This clonotype was observed a handful of times. CDR3: CASSLHPGLSYEQYF. The DNA of the CDR3 is TGTGCCAGCAGTTTACACCCGGGTCTATCCTACGAGCAGTACTTC. The chain links TRBV27 to TRBJ2-7, with D unresolved. CDR3 length: 15 amino acids. V gave up 2 bases and J gave up 1 base, with 12 bases separating them. The germline gives CDR1 MNHEY, CDR2 SMNVEV (reference sequence).

This clonotype has more than one count but fewer than ten. The J gene is TRBJ2-1, the V gene TRBV27; TRBD2 is a possible D gene (7 bases). Germline-derived CDR1 and CDR2 are MNHEY and SMNVEV (reference sequence). Between the trimmed V and J ends, which lost 3 bases and 8 bases, there was a span of 17 bases. The CDR3 extends over 15 amino acids. CDR3: CASSLSGRGVDEQFF. In DNA, the CDR3 is TGTGCCAGCAGTTTGTCGGGGAGGGGGGTGGATGAGCAGTTCTTC.

Notes on this clonotype: A much larger clonotype is one base distant, so this may be a read error. This CDR3 is CASSPTSGRYPDTQYF. CDR3 nucleotides: TGTGCCAGCAGCCCGACTAGCGGGAGGTACCCAGATACGCAGTATTTT. The J gene is TRBJ2-3, the V gene TRBV7-9; 13 bases fit TRBD2. Per germline, CDR1 SEHNR and CDR2 FQNEAQ (reference sequence). V was pared by 5 bases and J by 4 bases, with 6 bases of the junction left unmatched. CDR3 length: 16 residues. Drawing the rest from reference TRBV7-9 and TRBJ2-3, the complete variable domain is DTGVSQNPRHKITKRGQNVTFRCDPISEHNRLYWYRQTLGQGPEFLTYFQNEAQLEKSRLLSDRFSAERPKGSFSTLEIQRTEQGDSAMYLCASSPTSGRYPDTQYFGPGTRLTVL.

This clonotype showed up just a few times. The CDR3 is CASSQVWGGEVRSEAFF. The CDR3 nucleotides are TGCGCCAGCAGCCAAGTTTGGGGCGGCGAGGTTCGATCTGAAGCTTTCTTT. The chain uses TRBV4-1 and TRBJ1-1; D is perhaps TRBD1 (5 bases). There are 17 residues in the CDR3. Germline V CDR1 and CDR2: MGHRA, YSYEKL. Deletions cut 1 base from V and 6 bases from J, with 21 bases between.

The chain has TRBV30 and TRBJ2-7, with TRBD1 matching over 7 bases. From germline, CDR1 is GTSNPN and CDR2 SVGIG (reference sequence). This CDR3 is 13 amino acids long. Trimming at V came to 4 bases and at J to 2 bases, leaving 5 bases not matched to a gene. DNA for the CDR3: TGTGCCTGGATGCCGGGACAGACCTACGAGCAGTACTTC. Protein product: CAWMPGQTYEQYF.

The gene calls are TRBV7-9 and TRBJ2-1, with 11 bases that match TRBD2. V was clipped by 4 bases and J by 6 bases; unmatched bases: 8. The CDR3 spans 16 residues. Germline V gives CDR1 SEHNR, CDR2 FQNEAQ (reference sequence). CDR3 nucleotides: TGTGCCAGCAGCTCTGCTCGTAGCGGGGGGGCCAATGAGCAGTTCTTC. Amino acids: CASSSARSGGANEQFF.

The sample holds many counts of this clonotype. DNA of the CDR3: TGCAGCGTTGGGGGAACGAACACCGGGGAGCTGTTTTTT. It is translated as CSVGGTNTGELFF. The V gene is TRBV29-1, the J gene TRBJ2-2; D gene ambiguous. V lost 4 bases, J lost 0 bases, and 6 bases lay in between. CDR3 size: 13 residues. The germline V gene encodes CDR1 SQVTM and CDR2 ANQGSEA.

This clonotype has ten or more counts. The gene calls are TRBV7-2 and TRBJ2-7, with 7 bases matching TRBD2. Germline CDR1 is SGHTA and CDR2 is FQGNSA. This CDR3 spans 16 amino acids. V lost 1 base and J lost 1; bases outside the gene matches: 7. In DNA form, the CDR3 reads TGTGCCAGCAGCTTAGTGGGCGGGAGTGGGTCCTACGAGCAGTACTTC. This sequence encodes CASSLVGGSGSYEQYF.

With regard to this clonotype: A clone one base away is much larger, so this may be a read error. The conserved final phenylalanine or tryptophan is absent from the CDR3, which likely points to a read error. The gene calls are TRBV7-9 and TRBJ2-7; D gene uncertain. Germline CDR1 and CDR2: SEHNR and FQNEAQ (reference sequence). Trimming stripped 4 bases from V and 6 bases from J, with 28 bases between. The CDR3 is made up of 18 amino acids. CDR3 DNA: TGTGCCAGCAGCTCCACCGGGCTATCGCCGGCGCATGCGGCCGAGCAGTACTCC. Translation: CASSSTGLSPAHAAEQYS.

Note on this clonotype: A single base separates this from a much larger clone, so it may be a read error. The J gene is TRBJ2-3, the V gene TRBV29-1; D is unclear. The CDR3 consists of 13 residues. The V gene's germline CDR1 is SQVTM and CDR2 ANQGSEA. CDR3 region: CSVGIRNTDTRYF. The CDR3, as DNA: TGCAGCGTTGGAATAAGGAACACAGATACGCGGTATTTT.

In its sample, this clonotype was seen many times. Here the CDR3 reads CATTPAPSGANVLTF. CDR3 bases: TGTGCCACCACACCCGCTCCTTCTGGGGCCAACGTCCTGACTTTC. This chain links TRBV19 with TRBJ2-6; D is unclear. CDR3 length: 15 residues. The germline gives CDR1 LNHDA, CDR2 SQIVND (reference sequence). Deletions cut 10 bases from V and 1 base from J, with 14 bases between.

This clonotype showed up just a few times. V gene TRBV4-3 combines with J gene TRBJ1-5, with D uncertain. CDR3 size: 19 residues. CDR1 is LGHNA, CDR2 YSLEER, per germline. The V gene lost 1 base and the J gene lost 0 bases, with 19 bases spanning the gap. CDR3: CASSQGQPLGYYSNQPQHF. In DNA, the CDR3 is TGCGCCAGCAGCCAAGGACAACCACTGGGGTATTATAGCAATCAGCCCCAGCATTTT.

In regard to this clonotype: A single base separates this from a much larger clone, so it may be a read error. The chain couples TRBV7-9 to TRBJ2-3, with D unclear. Looked up from germline, CDR1 is SEHNR and CDR2 is FQNEAQ (reference sequence). Trimming removed 3 bases at V and 4 bases at J, with 5 bases between. CDR3 length: 12 amino acids. CDR3 protein: CASSFPSDTQYF. In nucleotides, the CDR3 is TGTGCCAGCAGCTTCCCCTCAGATACGCAGTATTTT.

This sequence joins TRBV7-9 and TRBJ1-5; tentatively, D is TRBD1 (5 bases). The CDR3 covers 14 residues. V shed 0 bases and J shed 6 bases, with 9 bases lying between them. Germline CDR1 and CDR2: SEHNR and FQNEAQ (reference sequence). As DNA, the CDR3 is TGTGCCAGCAGCTTAGCGGGGCTGACTCAGCCCCAGCATTTT. This translates into CASSLAGLTQPQHF.

This clonotype was recorded at least ten times. The V call is TRBV6-5, the J call TRBJ1-4; D is unclear. Germline CDR1 MNHEY, CDR2 SVGAGI. Between the trimmed V and J ends, which lost 6 bases and 0 bases, there was a span of 5 bases. The CDR3 contains 13 residues. This chain's CDR3 is CASRDATNEKLFF. CDR3 DNA: TGTGCCAGCAGGGACGCAACTAATGAAAAACTGTTTTTT.

At least ten counts were recorded for this clonotype. The genes are TRBV28 and TRBJ2-7, with 10 bases matching TRBD2. Trimming cost V 6 bases and J 4 bases; bases outside gene matches: 9. Per germline, CDR1 MDHEN and CDR2 SYDVKM. This CDR3 is 15 amino acids long. This CDR3 is CASSRTAGGPYEQYF. CDR3 DNA sequence: TGTGCCAGCAGCCGTACAGCGGGAGGGCCGTACGAGCAGTACTTC. The variable domain in full, with the rest retrieved from reference TRBV28 and TRBJ2-7, is DVKVTQSSRYLVKRTGEKVFLECVQDMDHENMFWYRQDPGLGLRLIYFSYDVKMKEKGDIPEGYSVSREKKERFSLILESASTNQTSMYLCASSRTAGGPYEQYFGPGTRLTVT.